The present T cell receptor (beta chain) was sequenced within a study of Graves' ophthalmopathy and Graves' hyperthyroidism. Study-wide findings and caveats: Ophthalmopathy progression was predicted with under 71% sensitivity and approximately 72% specificity.

Amplification of the TCR beta CDR3 regions used RNA transcripts (as template). HTBI primers served in a first-round RT-PCR, which a second-round multiplex PCR followed. TCRdb independently ran MiXCR on the multiplex PCR reads; one entry per CDR3 protein. Altogether about 410,000 distinct CDR3 sequences are present, around 17% being singletons, with the ten largest covering more than 1.5%. CAS ≥3, NOSPECS ≥4, moderate-to-severe activity and duration under 3 months marked donors with ophthalmopathy. At least ten counts were recorded for this clonotype. The antigen remains unidentified. The CDR3 runs 14 residues. Germline loops: CDR1 SGHVS, CDR2 FNYEAQ. Trimming took 4 bases from V and 6 from J, leaving 12 bases between them.

The chain joins TRBV7-6 to TRBJ2-2, with TRBD1 as a possible D gene (6 bases). Sequencing was done on a sample of peripheral blood. This TCR was sampled from a woman aged 18-30 years with Graves' ophthalmopathy. For the CDR3, the DNA is TGTGCCAGCAGCTCCAGGGGTGGGGCCGGGGAGCTGTTTTTT. This codes for CASSSRGGAGELFF.